These 8 T cell receptor beta chains were sequenced from one sample in a study of cytomegalovirus exposure and HLA in healthy donors (dated by TCRdb to the late 2010s). The library was produced with the immunoSEQ multiplex PCR assay. For the multiplex PCR, a mixture combining 60 forward primers for TCR Vbeta segments and 13 reverse primers for TCR Jbeta segments was used. As stored in TCRdb, this immuneACCESS dataset retains in-frame rearrangements with V and J assigned. A fraction of the clones does not appear; measured against another copy, unresolved V genes explain less than half of the discrepancy, and the remainder lacks a known reason. A total of about 240,000 clones appear in this sample, around 81% of them only once. The ten largest clones add up to roughly 7.4% of the sample. Sample: PBMCs. These receptors were obtained from a woman in her fifties or sixties in good health and CMV-seropositive.

This chain's CDR3 is CASSLVTSGLYNEQFF. CDR3 in DNA: TGTGCCAGCAGCCTAGTGACTAGCGGGCTCTACAATGAGCAGTTCTTC. The chain employs TRBV13 and TRBJ2-1; TRBD2 matches at 10 bases. Looked up from germline, CDR1 is PRHDT and CDR2 is FYEKMQ (reference sequence). With 5 bases clipped from V and 3 bases from J, the junction kept 7 bases outside the gene matches. The CDR3 length is 16 residues.

This clone was seen a few times. This chain links TRBV7-8 with TRBJ2-2; D remains ambiguous. The V end was cut by 5 bases, the J end by 2 bases, with 3 bases between. CDR1 and CDR2 from the germline V gene are SGHVS and FQNEAQ. This CDR3 has 12 residues. CDR3 sequence (DNA): TGTGCCAGCAGCCCTAACACCGGGGAGCTGTTTTTT. It codes for CASSPNTGELFF.

J is TRBJ2-3 and V is TRBV5-1; 7 positions match TRBD2. In germline, CDR1 is SGHRS, CDR2 YFSETQ. V was pared by 0 bases and J by 1 base, with 17 bases of the junction left unmatched. The CDR3 consists of 20 residues. The CDR3 DNA is TGCGCCAGCAGCTTGGGGTCTAGCGGAAATACCGGCGGAGGCACAGATACGCAGTATTTT. Translating gives CASSLGSSGNTGGGTDTQYF.

The chain recombines TRBV9 with TRBJ2-7, with a weak D call TRBD2 (5 bases). The V end lost 0 bases, the J end lost 1 base, and 11 bases lay between the germline ends. Germline CDR1 and CDR2: SGDLS and YYNGEE. The CDR3 length is 15 residues. The CDR3 sequence is CASSVEGRTSYEQYF. DNA of the CDR3: TGTGCCAGCAGCGTAGAGGGCAGGACTTCCTACGAGCAGTACTTC. Using reference TRBV9 and TRBJ2-7 for the parts outside the CDR3, the full variable domain is DSGVTQTPKHLITATGQRVTLRCSPRSGDLSVYWYQQSLDQGLQFLIQYYNGEERAKGNILERFSAQQFPDLHSELNLSSLELGDSALYFCASSVEGRTSYEQYFGPGTRLTVT.

The J gene is TRBJ2-7, the V gene TRBV11-2, with a tentative D call TRBD2 (6 bases). The CDR3 is made up of 16 amino acids. The V end was cut by 5 bases, the J end by 3 bases, with 20 bases between. CDR1 and CDR2 from the germline V gene are SGHAT and FQNNGV. CDR3 protein: CASSPLRGRTNYEQYF. In nucleotides, the CDR3 is TGTGCCAGCAGCCCTCTCCGGGGGAGGACGAACTACGAGCAGTACTTC. Full variable domain (missing parts from reference TRBV11-2 and TRBJ2-7): EAGVAQSPRYKIIEKRQSVAFWCNPISGHATLYWYQQILGQGPKLLIQFQNNGVVDDSQLPKDRFSAERLKGVDSTLKIQPAKLEDSAVYLCASSPLRGRTNYEQYFGPGTRLTVT.

The chain combines TRBV28 with TRBJ2-7; 10 nucleotides align to TRBD1. Per germline, CDR1 MDHEN and CDR2 SYDVKM. The CDR3 covers 14 residues. V shed 4 bases, J shed 4 bases, and the junction held 4 bases outside the gene matches. The CDR3 spells CASSSGTGDYEQYF. The CDR3 coding sequence is TGTGCCAGCAGTTCCGGGACAGGGGATTACGAGCAGTACTTC. Full variable domain (remainder filled in from reference TRBV28 and TRBJ2-7): DVKVTQSSRYLVKRTGEKVFLECVQDMDHENMFWYRQDPGLGLRLIYFSYDVKMKEKGDIPEGYSVSREKKERFSLILESASTNQTSMYLCASSSGTGDYEQYFGPGTRLTVT.

V is TRBV15 and J is TRBJ1-5; D remains unclear. CDR3 length: 15 amino acids. CDR1 LNHNV and CDR2 YYDKDF come from the germline V gene (reference sequence). The germline V and J ends were trimmed by 5 bases and 4 bases, with 15 bases remaining between them. The CDR3 bases are TGTGCCACCAGCGTGGGAGGGTCCCTTAATCAGCCCCAGCATTTT. Translation: CATSVGGSLNQPQHF.

The chain combines TRBV28 with TRBJ2-3; 11 bases align to TRBD2. Looked up from germline, CDR1 is MDHEN and CDR2 is SYDVKM. V lost 5 bases to trimming and J lost 0 bases; unmatched junction nucleotides: 4. The CDR3 contains 16 residues. The CDR3 reads CASSTGLAESTDTQYF. The CDR3 DNA reads as TGTGCCAGCAGTACGGGACTAGCGGAGAGCACAGATACGCAGTATTTT.